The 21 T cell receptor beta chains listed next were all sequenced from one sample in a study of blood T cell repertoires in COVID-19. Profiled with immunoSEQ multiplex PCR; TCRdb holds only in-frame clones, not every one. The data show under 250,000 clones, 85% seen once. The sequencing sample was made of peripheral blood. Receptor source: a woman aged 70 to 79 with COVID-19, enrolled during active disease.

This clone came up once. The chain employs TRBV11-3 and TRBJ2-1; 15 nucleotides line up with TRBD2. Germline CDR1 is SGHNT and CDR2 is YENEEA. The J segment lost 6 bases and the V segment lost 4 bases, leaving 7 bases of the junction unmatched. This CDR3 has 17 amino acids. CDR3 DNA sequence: TGTGCCAGCAGCTCAGGACTAGCGGGAGGGGAGGGCAATGAGCAGTTCTTC. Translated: CASSSGLAGGEGNEQFF. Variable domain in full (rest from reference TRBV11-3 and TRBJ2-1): EAGVVQSPRYKIIEKKQPVAFWCNPISGHNTLYWYLQNLGQGPELLIRYENEEAVDDSQLPKDRFSAERLKGVDSTLKIQPAELGDSAVYLCASSSGLAGGEGNEQFFGPGTRLTVL.

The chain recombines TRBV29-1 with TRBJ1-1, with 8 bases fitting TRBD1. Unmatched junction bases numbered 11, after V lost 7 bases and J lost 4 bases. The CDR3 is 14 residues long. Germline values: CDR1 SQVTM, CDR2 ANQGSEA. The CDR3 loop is CSGTGPSVGTEAFF. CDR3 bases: TGCAGCGGGACAGGGCCTAGCGTAGGCACTGAAGCTTTCTTT.

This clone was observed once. CDR3 region: CATSDSRGYNEQFF. The CDR3 nucleotides read TGTGCCACCAGTGATTCGAGGGGGTACAATGAGCAGTTCTTC. The chain recombines TRBV24-1 with TRBJ2-1, with D tentatively TRBD1 (6 bases). Deletions cut 2 bases from V and 4 bases from J, with 8 bases between. The CDR3 loop spans 14 amino acids. Germline CDR1 and CDR2: KGHDR and SFDVKD.

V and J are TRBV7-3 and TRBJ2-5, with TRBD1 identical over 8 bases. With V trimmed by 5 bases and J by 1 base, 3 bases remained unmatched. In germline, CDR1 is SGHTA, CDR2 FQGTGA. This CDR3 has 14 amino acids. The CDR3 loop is CASSPTGVQETQYF. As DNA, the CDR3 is TGTGCCAGCAGCCCGACAGGGGTCCAAGAGACCCAGTACTTC.

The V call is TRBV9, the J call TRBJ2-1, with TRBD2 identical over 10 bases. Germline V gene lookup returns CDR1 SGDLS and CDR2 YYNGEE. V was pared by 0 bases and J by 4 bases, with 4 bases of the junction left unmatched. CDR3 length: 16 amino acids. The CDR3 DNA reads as TGTGCCAGCAGCGTAGAAGTAGCGGGGGGATACAATGAGCAGTTCTTC. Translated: CASSVEVAGGYNEQFF. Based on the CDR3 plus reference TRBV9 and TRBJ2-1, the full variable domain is DSGVTQTPKHLITATGQRVTLRCSPRSGDLSVYWYQQSLDQGLQFLIQYYNGEERAKGNILERFSAQQFPDLHSELNLSSLELGDSALYFCASSVEVAGGYNEQFFGPGTRLTVL.

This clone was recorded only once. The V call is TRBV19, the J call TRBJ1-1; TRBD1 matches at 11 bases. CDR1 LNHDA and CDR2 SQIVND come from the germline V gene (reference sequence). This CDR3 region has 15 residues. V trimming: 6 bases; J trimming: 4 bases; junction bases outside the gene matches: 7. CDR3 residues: CASRATGTGGTEAFF. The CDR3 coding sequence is TGTGCCAGTAGAGCGACCGGGACAGGGGGCACTGAAGCTTTCTTT.

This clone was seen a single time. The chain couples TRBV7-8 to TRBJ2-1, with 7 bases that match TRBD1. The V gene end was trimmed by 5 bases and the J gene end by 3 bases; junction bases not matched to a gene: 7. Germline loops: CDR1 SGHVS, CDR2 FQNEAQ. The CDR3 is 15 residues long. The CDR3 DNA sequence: TGTGCCAGCAGCCCGCCGGGACAGAGCTACAATGAGCAGTTCTTC. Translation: CASSPPGQSYNEQFF.

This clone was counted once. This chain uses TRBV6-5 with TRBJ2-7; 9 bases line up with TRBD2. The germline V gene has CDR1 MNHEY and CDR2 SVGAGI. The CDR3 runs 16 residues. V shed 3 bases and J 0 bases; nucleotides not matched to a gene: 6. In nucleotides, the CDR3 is TGTGCCAGCAGTTATTTCGGGACTAGCTACTCCTACGAGCAGTACTTC. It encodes CASSYFGTSYSYEQYF.

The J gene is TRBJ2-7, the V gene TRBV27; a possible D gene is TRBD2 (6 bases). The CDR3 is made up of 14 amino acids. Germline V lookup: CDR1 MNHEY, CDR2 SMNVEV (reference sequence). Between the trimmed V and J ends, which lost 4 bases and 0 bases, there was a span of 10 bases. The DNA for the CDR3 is TGTGCCAGCAGTTCTAGCGTGATCTCCTACGAGCAGTACTTC. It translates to CASSSSVISYEQYF.

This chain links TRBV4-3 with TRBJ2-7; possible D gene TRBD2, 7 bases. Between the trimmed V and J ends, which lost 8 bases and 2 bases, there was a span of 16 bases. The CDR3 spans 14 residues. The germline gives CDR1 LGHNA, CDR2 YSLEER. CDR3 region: CASSLRGGAYEQYF. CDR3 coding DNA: TGCGCCAGCTCCCTAAGGGGGGGGGCCTACGAGCAGTACTTC.

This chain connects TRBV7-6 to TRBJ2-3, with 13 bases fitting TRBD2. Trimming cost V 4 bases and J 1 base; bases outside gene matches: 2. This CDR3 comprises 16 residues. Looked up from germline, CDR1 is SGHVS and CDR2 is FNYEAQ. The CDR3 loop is CASSSGLAGGTDTQYF. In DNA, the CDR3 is TGTGCCAGCAGCTCCGGACTAGCGGGGGGCACAGATACGCAGTATTTT.

CDR3 sequence (DNA): TGTGCCAGCAGTATCCTAGGACAGGGGCTTCACGAGCAGTACTTC. It yields the protein CASSILGQGLHEQYF. V is TRBV6-4 and J is TRBJ2-7; 9 bases fit TRBD1. CDR1 and CDR2 from the germline V gene are MRHNA and SNTAGT. The CDR3 sequence is 15 residues long. V trimming: 5 bases; J trimming: 5 bases; junction bases outside the gene matches: 10.

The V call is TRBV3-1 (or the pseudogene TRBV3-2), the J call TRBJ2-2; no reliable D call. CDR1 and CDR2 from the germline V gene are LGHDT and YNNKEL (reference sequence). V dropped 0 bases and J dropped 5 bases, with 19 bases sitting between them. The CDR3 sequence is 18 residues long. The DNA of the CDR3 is TGTGCCAGCAGCCAAGACTCACGGGTCACCTCGCGGACCGGGGAGCTGTTTTTT. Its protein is CASSQDSRVTSRTGELFF.

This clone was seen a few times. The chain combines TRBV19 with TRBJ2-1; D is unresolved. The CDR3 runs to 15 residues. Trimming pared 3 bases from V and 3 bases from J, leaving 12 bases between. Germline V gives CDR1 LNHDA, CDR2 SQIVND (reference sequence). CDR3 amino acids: CASSIGQVDYNEQFF. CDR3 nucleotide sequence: TGTGCCAGTAGTATCGGTCAAGTTGACTACAATGAGCAGTTCTTC.

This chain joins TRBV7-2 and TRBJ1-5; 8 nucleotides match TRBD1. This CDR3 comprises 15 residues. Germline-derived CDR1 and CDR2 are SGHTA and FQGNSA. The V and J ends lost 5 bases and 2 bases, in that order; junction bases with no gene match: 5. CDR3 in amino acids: CASSTGQGRNQPQHF. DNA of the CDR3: TGTGCCAGCAGCACAGGACAGGGACGCAATCAGCCCCAGCATTTT.

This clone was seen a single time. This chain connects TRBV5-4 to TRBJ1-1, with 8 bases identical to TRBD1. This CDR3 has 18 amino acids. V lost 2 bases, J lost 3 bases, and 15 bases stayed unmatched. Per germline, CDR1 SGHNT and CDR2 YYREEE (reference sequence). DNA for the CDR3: TGTGCCAGCAGCTTTCTGGGGACAGGTTTGACTGGGGACACTGAAGCTTTCTTT. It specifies CASSFLGTGLTGDTEAFF.

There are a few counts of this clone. DNA of the CDR3: TGTGCCAGCAGCTCTAACAGGGGTTTGTTCGGGCTCCAAGAGACCCAGTACTTC. This sequence encodes CASSSNRGLFGLQETQYF. The chain recombines TRBV11-3 with TRBJ2-5; 7 bases map to TRBD1. Germline V CDR1 and CDR2: SGHNT, YENEEA. V was clipped by 4 bases and J by 1 base; unmatched bases: 15. The CDR3 spans 18 residues. Complete variable domain (other parts from reference TRBV11-3 and TRBJ2-5): EAGVVQSPRYKIIEKKQPVAFWCNPISGHNTLYWYLQNLGQGPELLIRYENEEAVDDSQLPKDRFSAERLKGVDSTLKIQPAELGDSAVYLCASSSNRGLFGLQETQYFGPGTRLLVL.

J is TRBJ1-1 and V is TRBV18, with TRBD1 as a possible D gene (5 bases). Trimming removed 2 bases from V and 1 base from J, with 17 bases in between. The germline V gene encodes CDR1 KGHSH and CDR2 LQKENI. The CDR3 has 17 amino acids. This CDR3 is CASSPETLRGWNTEAFF. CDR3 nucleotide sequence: TGTGCCAGCTCACCAGAAACGTTGCGGGGCTGGAACACTGAAGCTTTCTTT. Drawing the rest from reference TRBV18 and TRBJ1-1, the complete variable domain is NAGVMQNPRHLVRRRGQEARLRCSPMKGHSHVYWYRQLPEEGLKFMVYLQKENIIDESGMPKERFSAEFPKEGPSILRIQQVVRGDSAAYFCASSPETLRGWNTEAFFGQGTRLTVV.

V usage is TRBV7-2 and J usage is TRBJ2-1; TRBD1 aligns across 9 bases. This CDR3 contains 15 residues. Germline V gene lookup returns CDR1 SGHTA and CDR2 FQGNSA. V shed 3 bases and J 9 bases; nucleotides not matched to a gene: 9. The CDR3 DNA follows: TGTGCCAGCAGCTTCTCGGGACAGGGAGGCGGTGAGCAGTTCTTC. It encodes CASSFSGQGGGEQFF.

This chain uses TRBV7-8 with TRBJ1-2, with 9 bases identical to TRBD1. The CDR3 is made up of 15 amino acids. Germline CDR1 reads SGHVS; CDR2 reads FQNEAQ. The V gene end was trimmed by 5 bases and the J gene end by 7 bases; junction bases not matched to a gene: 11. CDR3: CASSQPPGQGFGYTF. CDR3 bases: TGTGCCAGCAGCCAACCACCGGGACAGGGCTTTGGCTACACCTTC.

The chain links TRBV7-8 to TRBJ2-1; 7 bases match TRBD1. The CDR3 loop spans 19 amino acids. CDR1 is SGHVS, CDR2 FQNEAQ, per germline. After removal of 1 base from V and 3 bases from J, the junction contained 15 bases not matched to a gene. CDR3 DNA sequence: TGTGCCAGCAGCTTAGGAGGCCCACAGGGGAGAACCCTCTACAATGAGCAGTTCTTC. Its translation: CASSLGGPQGRTLYNEQFF. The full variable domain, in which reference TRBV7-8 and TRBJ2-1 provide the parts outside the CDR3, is GAGVSQSPRYKVAKRGQDVALRCDPISGHVSLFWYQQALGQGPEFLTYFQNEAQLDKSGLPSDRFFAERPEGSVSTLKIQRTQQEDSAVYLCASSLGGPQGRTLYNEQFFGPGTRLTVL.